This TCR beta chain was captured in a study of memory CD4+ T cells and cytomegalovirus serostatus. Study in general: Healthy Belgian adult donors included about nine CMV-positive and about two dozen CMV-negative people.

General observations from the study: The CMV-associated TCR signature appears largely within the CD4+ memory repertoire. CD4+ memory repertoires contained about 40% of the roughly 150 reported CMV TCRbeta sequences.

There are 14 residues in the CDR3. CDR1 is LGHNA, CDR2 YNFKEQ, per germline. V was trimmed by 0 bases and J by 6 bases, leaving 12 bases between them. Single viable CD3+CD4+CD8-CD45RO+ cells were sorted as the memory CD4+ T cells. Positive selection with CD4 microbeads enriched total CD4+ T cells. TCRdb's copy holds only in-frame clones and misses some; the assay was immunoSEQ multiplex PCR. The table includes over 65,000 clones, 60% to 85% detected once. A remark on this clone: The antigen is not known.

The sequenced sample was memory CD4+ T cells from blood. The sequence came from an adult in good health and CMV-seropositive. The chain couples TRBV4-2 to TRBJ2-7; unclear D gene. CDR3 protein: CASSQEKAAGEQYF. The DNA for the CDR3 is TGTGCCAGCAGCCAAGAAAAGGCGGCTGGCGAGCAGTACTTC.